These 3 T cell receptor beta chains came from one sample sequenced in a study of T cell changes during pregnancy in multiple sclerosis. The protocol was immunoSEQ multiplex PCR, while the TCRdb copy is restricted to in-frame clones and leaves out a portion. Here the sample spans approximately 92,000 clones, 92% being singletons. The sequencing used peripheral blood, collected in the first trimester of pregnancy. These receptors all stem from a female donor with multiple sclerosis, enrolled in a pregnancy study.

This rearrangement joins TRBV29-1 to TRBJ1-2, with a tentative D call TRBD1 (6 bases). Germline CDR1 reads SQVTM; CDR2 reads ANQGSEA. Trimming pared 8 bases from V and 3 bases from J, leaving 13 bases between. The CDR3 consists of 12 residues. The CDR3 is CSLYRVDYGYTF. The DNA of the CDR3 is TGCAGCCTTTACAGGGTGGACTATGGCTACACCTTC.

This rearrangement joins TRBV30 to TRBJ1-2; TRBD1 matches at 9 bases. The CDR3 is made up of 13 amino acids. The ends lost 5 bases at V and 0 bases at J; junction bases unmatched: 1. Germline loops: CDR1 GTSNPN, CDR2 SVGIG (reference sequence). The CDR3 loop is CAWGQGTNYGYTF. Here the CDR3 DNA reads TGTGCCTGGGGACAGGGGACTAACTATGGCTACACCTTC. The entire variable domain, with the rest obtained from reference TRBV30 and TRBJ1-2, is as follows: SQTIHQWPATLVQPVGSPLSLECTVEGTSNPNLYWYRQAAGRGLQLLFYSVGIGQISSEVPQNLSASRPQDRQFILSSKKLLLSDSGFYLCAWGQGTNYGYTFGSGTRLTVV.

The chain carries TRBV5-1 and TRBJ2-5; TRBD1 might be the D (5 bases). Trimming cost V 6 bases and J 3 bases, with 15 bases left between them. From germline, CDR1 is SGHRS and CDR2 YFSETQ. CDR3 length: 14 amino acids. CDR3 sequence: CASTSGATKETQYF. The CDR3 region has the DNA TGCGCCAGCACCTCTGGGGCCACAAAAGAGACCCAGTACTTC.